The text below deals with one TCR beta chain. These data originate in a study of blood T cell repertoires in COVID-19. Assay: immunoSEQ multiplex PCR; the TCRdb copy retains only in-frame clones and omits some. The repertoire holds 300,000 to 400,000 clones, with around 86% as singletons. Germline CDR1 and CDR2: LNHDA and SQIVND (reference sequence). The CDR3 is 16 amino acids. V was clipped by 7 bases and J by 1 base, with 17 bases between them. Sequenced material: PBMCs or T cells enriched from blood (not recorded which). This sequence was found in a man aged 55 to 70 who had recovered from COVID-19. The rearrangement joins TRBV19 to TRBJ1-5; D gene ambiguous. This chain's CDR3 is CASTNLPGRSNQPQHF. CDR3 DNA: TGTGCCAGTACCAACCTCCCGGGGAGAAGCAATCAGCCCCAGCATTTT.